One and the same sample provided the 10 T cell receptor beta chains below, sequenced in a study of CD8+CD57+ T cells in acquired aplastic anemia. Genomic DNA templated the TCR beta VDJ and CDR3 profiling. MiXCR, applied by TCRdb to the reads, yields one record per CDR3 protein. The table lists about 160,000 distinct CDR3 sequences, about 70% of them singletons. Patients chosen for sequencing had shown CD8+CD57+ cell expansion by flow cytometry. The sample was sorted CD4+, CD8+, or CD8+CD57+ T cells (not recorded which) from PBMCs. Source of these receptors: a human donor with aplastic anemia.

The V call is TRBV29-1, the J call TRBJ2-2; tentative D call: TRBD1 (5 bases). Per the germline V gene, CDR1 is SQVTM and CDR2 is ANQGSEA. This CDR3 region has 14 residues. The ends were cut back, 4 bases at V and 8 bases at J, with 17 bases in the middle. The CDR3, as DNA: TGCAGCGTTGGGGCTGGGGCTAGTTTGGGGGAGCTGTTTTTT. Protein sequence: CSVGAGASLGELFF.

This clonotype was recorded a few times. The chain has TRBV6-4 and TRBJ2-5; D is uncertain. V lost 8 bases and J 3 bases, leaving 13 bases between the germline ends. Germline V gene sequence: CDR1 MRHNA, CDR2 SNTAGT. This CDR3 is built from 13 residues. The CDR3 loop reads CASASAPEETQYF. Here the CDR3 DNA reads TGTGCCAGCGCCTCAGCCCCCGAAGAGACCCAGTACTTC.

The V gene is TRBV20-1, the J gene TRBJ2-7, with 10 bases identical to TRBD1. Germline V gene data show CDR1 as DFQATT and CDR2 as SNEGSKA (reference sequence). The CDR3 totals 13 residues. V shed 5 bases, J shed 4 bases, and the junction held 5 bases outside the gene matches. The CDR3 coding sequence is TGCAGTGCTCTTCCGGGACAGGGGTACGAGCAGTACTTC. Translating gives CSALPGQGYEQYF.

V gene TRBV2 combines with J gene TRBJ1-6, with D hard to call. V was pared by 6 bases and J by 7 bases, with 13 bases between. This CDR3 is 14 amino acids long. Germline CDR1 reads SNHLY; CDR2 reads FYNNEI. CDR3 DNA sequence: TGTGCCAGCAGCCAGCGGGCCCCAAATTCACCCCTCCACTTT. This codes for CASSQRAPNSPLHF.

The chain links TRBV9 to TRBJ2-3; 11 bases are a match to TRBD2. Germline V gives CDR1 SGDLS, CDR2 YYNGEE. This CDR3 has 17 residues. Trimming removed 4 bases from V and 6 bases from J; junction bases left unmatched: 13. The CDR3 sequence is CASSPEVAGGPIDTQYF. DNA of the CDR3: TGTGCCAGCAGCCCCGAGGTAGCGGGGGGGCCTATCGATACGCAGTATTTT.

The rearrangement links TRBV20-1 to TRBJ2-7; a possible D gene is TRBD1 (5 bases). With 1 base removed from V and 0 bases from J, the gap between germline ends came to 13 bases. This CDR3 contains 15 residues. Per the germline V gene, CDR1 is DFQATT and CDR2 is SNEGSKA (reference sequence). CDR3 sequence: CSARGPDSHSYEQYF. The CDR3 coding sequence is TGCAGTGCTAGAGGCCCCGACAGCCACTCCTACGAGCAGTACTTC.

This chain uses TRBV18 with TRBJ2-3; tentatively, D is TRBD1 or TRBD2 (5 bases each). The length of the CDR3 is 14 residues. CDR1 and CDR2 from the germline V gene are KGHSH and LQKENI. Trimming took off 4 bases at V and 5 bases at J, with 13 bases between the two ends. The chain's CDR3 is CASSQGDTGDTQYF. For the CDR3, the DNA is TGTGCCAGCTCACAGGGAGATACAGGAGATACGCAGTATTTT.

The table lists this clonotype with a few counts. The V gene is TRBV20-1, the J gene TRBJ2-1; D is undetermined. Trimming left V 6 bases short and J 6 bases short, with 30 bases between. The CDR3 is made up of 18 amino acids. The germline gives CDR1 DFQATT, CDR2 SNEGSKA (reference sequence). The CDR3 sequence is CSAPSLRIRVSLVNEQFF. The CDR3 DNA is TGCAGTGCCCCCTCCCTGCGGATTCGGGTCTCCTTGGTCAATGAGCAGTTCTTC.

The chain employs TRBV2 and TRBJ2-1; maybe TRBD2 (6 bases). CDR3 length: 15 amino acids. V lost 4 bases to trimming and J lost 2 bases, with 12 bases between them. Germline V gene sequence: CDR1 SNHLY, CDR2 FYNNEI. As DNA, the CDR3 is TGTGCCAGCAGTGTCAGTAGCGGCCCCTACAATGAGCAGTTCTTC. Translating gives CASSVSSGPYNEQFF.

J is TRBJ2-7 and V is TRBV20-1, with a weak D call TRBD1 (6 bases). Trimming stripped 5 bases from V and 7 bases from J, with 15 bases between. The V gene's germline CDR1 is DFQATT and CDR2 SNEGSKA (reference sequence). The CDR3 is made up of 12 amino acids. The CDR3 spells CSAGSHRAEQYF. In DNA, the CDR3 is TGCAGTGCTGGATCCCACAGGGCAGAGCAGTACTTC.